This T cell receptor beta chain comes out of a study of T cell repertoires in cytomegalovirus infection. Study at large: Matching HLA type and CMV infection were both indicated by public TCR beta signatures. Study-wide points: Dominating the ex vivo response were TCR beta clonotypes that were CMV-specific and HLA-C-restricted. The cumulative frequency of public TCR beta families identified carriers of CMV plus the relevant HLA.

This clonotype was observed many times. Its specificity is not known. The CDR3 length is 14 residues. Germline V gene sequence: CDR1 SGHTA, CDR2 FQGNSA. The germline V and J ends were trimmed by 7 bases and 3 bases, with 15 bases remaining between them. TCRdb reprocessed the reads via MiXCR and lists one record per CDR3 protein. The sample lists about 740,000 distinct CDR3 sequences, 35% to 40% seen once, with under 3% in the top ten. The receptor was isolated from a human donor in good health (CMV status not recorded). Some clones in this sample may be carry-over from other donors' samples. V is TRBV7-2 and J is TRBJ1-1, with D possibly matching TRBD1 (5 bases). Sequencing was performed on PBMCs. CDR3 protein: CASTPFGGDTEAFF. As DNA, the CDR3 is TGTGCCAGCACCCCTTTCGGAGGGGACACTGAAGCTTTCTTT.